This TCR beta chain was identified in a study of tumor and adjacent non-tumor tissue in lung cancer. As for the study in general: Aged about 31 to 80 years, patients included 10 men and 4 to 6 women with stage I to III disease.

This CDR3 region has 17 residues. Germline V gene lookup returns CDR1 DFQATT and CDR2 SNEGSKA (reference sequence). V gave up 6 bases and J gave up 2 bases; unmatched junction bases: 17. No cell sorting was done before RNA was extracted from the tissue. The normal lung tissue was taken more than 3 cm from the tumor edge. Three rounds of nested PCR, following a modified ARM-PCR protocol, produced the TCRbeta library. One entry per CDR3 protein results from TCRdb running MiXCR on the multiplex PCR reads. The sample carries more than 35,000 distinct CDR3 sequences, roughly three fifths recorded once. This receptor was identified in a woman aged 40 to 49 with non-small cell lung cancer. The chain combines TRBV20-1 with TRBJ2-3; 7 bases are a match to TRBD2. Material: distant non-tumor lung tissue. The CDR3 region is CSAPTSPEERFTDTQYF. CDR3 sequence (DNA): TGCAGTGCGCCGACTAGCCCGGAAGAGAGATTCACAGATACGCAGTATTTT.